These 19 T cell receptor beta chains were all obtained from the same sample, sequenced in a study of molecular identifiers for immune sequencing clone quantification. TCRdb passed the PCR reads through MiXCR, listing each CDR3 protein once. The sample holds around 320,000 distinct CDR3 sequences; about 22% are singletons and the top ten take 0.74%. The sample taken for sequencing was naive CD8+ T cells from blood, with Jurkat cell RNA spiked in. This sample's subset: FACS-sorted CD8+CD4-CCR7+CD45RA+ naive T cells. These receptors were collected from a human donor in good health. Some libraries in this study had Jurkat cell RNA spiked in.

As to this clonotype: One base away lies a much larger clone, so this may be a sequencing read error. This chain uses TRBV13 with TRBJ2-4; D ambiguous. Germline V lookup: CDR1 PRHDT, CDR2 FYEKMQ (reference sequence). The CDR3 has 15 residues. The V and J ends lost 5 bases and 1 base respectively, with 12 bases between them. In DNA form, the CDR3 reads TGTGCCAGCAGCAACGCAGTGCTGGCCAAAAACATTCAGTACTTC. It yields the protein CASSNAVLAKNIQYF.

This clonotype was counted many times. This sequence joins TRBV7-9 and TRBJ1-1; 7 nucleotides agree with TRBD1. The germline CDR1 and CDR2 sequences are SEHNR and FQNEAQ (reference sequence). CDR3 size: 13 residues. The V and J ends lost 7 bases and 7 bases, in that order; junction bases with no gene match: 9. The CDR3 DNA reads TGTGCCAGCAACTCGGACAGGACTGATGAAGCTTTCTTT. Protein product: CASNSDRTDEAFF.

For this clonotype: Sequence at one end of the junction differs from germline and may be a read error. The CDR3 protein is CASSQLAPNTGELLF. As DNA, the CDR3 is TGTGCCAGCAGCCAATTGGCGCCTAACACCGGGGAGCTGCTTTTT. The chain uses TRBV3-1 and TRBJ2-2; D might be TRBD2 (5 bases). Germline-derived CDR1 and CDR2 are LGHDT and YNNKEL (reference sequence). CDR3 length: 15 amino acids.

This clonotype was recorded at least ten times. The gene calls are TRBV5-6 and TRBJ1-5, with D possibly matching TRBD1 (5 bases). V was cut by 1 base and J by 4 bases, with 12 bases left in between. Germline V gene sequence: CDR1 SGHDT, CDR2 YYEEEE. The CDR3 sequence is 15 residues long. CDR3 nucleotides: TGTGCCAGCAGCTTGAGGGAAGACAGTAATCAGCCCCAGCATTTT. It translates to CASSLREDSNQPQHF.

With respect to this clonotype: A much larger clone lies a single base off, so this may be a read error. No conserved phenylalanine or tryptophan ends this CDR3, so it is likely a read error. The rearrangement uses TRBV29-1 and TRBJ2-2; maybe TRBD2 (5 bases). The CDR3 spans 12 residues. Trimming took 3 bases from V and 7 from J, leaving 9 bases between them. In germline, CDR1 is SQVTM, CDR2 ANQGSEA. The CDR3 DNA reads as TGCAGCGTTGAGAGGGATGACGGGGAGCTGTTTCTT. Protein: CSVERDDGELFL.

This clonotype was recorded at least ten times. In nucleotides, the CDR3 is TGCAGCGGCCCGGGACAGTCCTACGAGCAGTACTTC. It specifies CSGPGQSYEQYF. The chain is built from TRBV29-1 and TRBJ2-7, with 7 bases matching TRBD1. Germline V gene lookup returns CDR1 SQVTM and CDR2 ANQGSEA. The trim removed 7 bases at V and 1 base at J, leaving 4 bases unmatched. This CDR3 is built from 12 residues.

The chain is built from TRBV29-1 and TRBJ2-5, with D tentatively TRBD2 (5 bases). This CDR3 has 16 residues. CDR1 is SQVTM and CDR2 is ANQGSEA in the germline V gene. Trimming took 2 bases from V and 1 from J, leaving 17 bases between them. The CDR3 loop reads CSVEIHKLGLQETQYF. Written as DNA, the CDR3 is TGCAGCGTTGAAATTCACAAGCTCGGACTCCAAGAGACCCAGTACTTC.

Points on this clonotype: This may stem from a read error, because a much larger clone lies one nucleotide away. V gene TRBV5-1 combines with J gene TRBJ2-3; D is unclear. Germline CDR1 is SGHRS and CDR2 is YFSETQ. This CDR3 contains 13 residues. The CDR3 sequence is CACSLEPKDTQYF. The CDR3 DNA reads as TGCGCCTGCAGCTTGGAGCCCAAAGATACGCAGTATTTT.

In this sample, this clonotype turned up a few times. The chain is built from TRBV2 and TRBJ1-3; maybe TRBD1 (5 bases). The germline gives CDR1 SNHLY, CDR2 FYNNEI. Trimming cost V 3 bases and J 1 base, with 10 bases left between them. CDR3 length: 15 residues. This CDR3 reads CASSDAQGSGNTIYF. The CDR3 region has the DNA TGTGCCAGCAGTGACGCGCAGGGTTCTGGAAACACCATATATTTT.

This clonotype was detected many times. The V call is TRBV6-5, the J call TRBJ2-7; 15 positions match TRBD2. Germline values: CDR1 MNHEY, CDR2 SVGAGI. CDR3 length: 14 amino acids. The CDR3 DNA reads TGTGCTAGTAAGAGGACTAGCGGGGGGGACGAGCAGTACTTC. It specifies CASKRTSGGDEQYF.

This clonotype was seen ten or more times. The V gene is TRBV9, the J gene TRBJ2-2; 7 bases fit TRBD1. The J segment lost 6 bases and the V segment lost 9 bases, leaving 5 bases of the junction unmatched. Germline CDR1 and CDR2: SGDLS and YYNGEE. This CDR3 has 12 residues. CDR3 nucleotides: TGTGCCACTGGACAGGCGGCCGGGGAGCTGTTTTTT. It encodes CATGQAAGELFF.

At least ten counts were recorded for this clonotype. The chain links TRBV19 to TRBJ1-5; D not certain. This CDR3 spans 13 amino acids. The V gene lost 7 bases and the J gene lost 6 bases, with 13 bases spanning the gap. Germline CDR1 LNHDA, CDR2 SQIVND (reference sequence). This CDR3 is CASTLAGSQPQHF. CDR3 coding DNA: TGTGCCAGTACTTTGGCAGGCAGTCAGCCCCAGCATTTT.

This clonotype was seen many times. This sequence joins TRBV5-1 and TRBJ2-3, with 10 bases matching TRBD2. The CDR3 is 16 residues long. The germline V gene has CDR1 SGHRS and CDR2 YFSETQ. V trimming: 4 bases; J trimming: 4 bases; junction bases outside the gene matches: 9. The CDR3 spells CASSPWASGGPDTQYF. The CDR3, as DNA: TGCGCCAGCAGCCCGTGGGCTAGCGGGGGCCCAGATACGCAGTATTTT.

The CDR3 loop is CASSQAGTGGTEAFF. The CDR3, as DNA: TGCGCCAGCAGCCAAGCAGGGACAGGGGGCACTGAAGCTTTCTTT. The chain has TRBV4-1 and TRBJ1-1; 11 positions match TRBD1. Germline V gene data show CDR1 as MGHRA and CDR2 as YSYEKL. V was clipped by 1 base and J by 4 bases; unmatched bases: 2. This CDR3 has 15 amino acids.

The V gene is TRBV3-1, the J gene TRBJ2-7; a weak D match, TRBD2 (7 bases). Trimming pared 0 bases from V and 7 bases from J, leaving 19 bases between. The CDR3 length is 16 residues. Germline lookup yields CDR1 LGHDT and CDR2 YNNKEL (reference sequence). The CDR3 nucleotides read TGTGCCAGCAGCCAAGATTGGGGGGGCAATTCGTGGGAGCAGTACTTC. Translation gives CASSQDWGGNSWEQYF.

V gene TRBV4-3 combines with J gene TRBJ2-5; TRBD1 aligns across 7 bases. Germline V gene lookup returns CDR1 LGHNA and CDR2 YSLEER. The CDR3 has 15 residues. V shed 0 bases and J 9 bases; nucleotides not matched to a gene: 10. Here the CDR3 reads CASSQDWGQLEPQYF. The CDR3 nucleotides are TGCGCCAGCAGCCAAGATTGGGGACAGCTTGAGCCCCAGTACTTC.

The chain carries TRBV25-1 and TRBJ2-5, with 7 bases that match TRBD2. V lost 0 bases, J lost 5 bases, and 12 bases stayed unmatched. In germline, CDR1 is MGHDK, CDR2 SYGVNS. The length of the CDR3 is 17 residues. For the CDR3, the DNA is TGTGCCAGCAGTGAATATACGGGACTAACCGTTGGTGAGACCCAGTACTTC. Encoded protein: CASSEYTGLTVGETQYF.

Ten or more counts support this clonotype. V gene TRBV29-1 combines with J gene TRBJ2-1; TRBD1 aligns across 7 bases. Germline CDR1 reads SQVTM; CDR2 reads ANQGSEA. The CDR3 extends over 13 amino acids. Trimming cost V 7 bases and J 4 bases; bases outside gene matches: 7. CDR3 sequence reads: CSARGTAYNEQFF. The CDR3 DNA sequence: TGCAGCGCGAGGGGGACAGCGTACAATGAGCAGTTCTTC.

The V gene is TRBV20-1, the J gene TRBJ2-3, with D perhaps TRBD2 (5 bases). Germline CDR1 is DFQATT and CDR2 is SNEGSKA (reference sequence). This CDR3 spans 13 amino acids. Trimming took off 4 bases at V and 0 bases at J, with 8 bases between the two ends. CDR3 nucleotides: TGCAGTGCTACGGACTCAAGCACAGATACGCAGTATTTT. It encodes CSATDSSTDTQYF.